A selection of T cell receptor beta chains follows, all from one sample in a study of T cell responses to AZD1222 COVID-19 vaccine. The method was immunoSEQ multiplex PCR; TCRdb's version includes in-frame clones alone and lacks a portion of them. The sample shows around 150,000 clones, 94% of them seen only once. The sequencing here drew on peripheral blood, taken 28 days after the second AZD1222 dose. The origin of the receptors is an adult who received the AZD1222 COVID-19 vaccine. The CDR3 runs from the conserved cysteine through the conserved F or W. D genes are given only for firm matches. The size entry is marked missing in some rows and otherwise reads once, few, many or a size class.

CASSLNPGTGELFF,TGTGCCAGCAGCTTAAATCCAGGGACCGGGGAGCTGTTTTTT,-,-,TRBV7-6,TRBJ2-2
CASCAGTGEAFF,TGCGCCAGCTGTGCCGGGACAGGAGAAGCTTTCTTT,TRBD1,once,TRBV10-2,TRBJ1-1
CASSIGQGAGNEQFF,TGTGCCAGCAGCATTGGACAGGGGGCGGGCAATGAGCAGTTCTTC,TRBD1,-,TRBV9,TRBJ2-1
CASSFQDQSSGNTIYF,TGCGCCAGCAGCTTTCAAGACCAATCCTCTGGAAACACCATATATTTT,-,-,TRBV5-1,TRBJ1-3
CASSPQRTHAPRKDNYGYTF,TGCGCCAGCAGCCCCCAGAGGACCCACGCCCCCCGCAAAGATAACTATGGCTACACCTTC,-,-,TRBV4-3,TRBJ1-2
CASSATYGNGEQYF,TGTGCCAGCAGTGCAACCTACGGGAATGGGGAGCAGTACTTC,-,-,TRBV27,TRBJ2-7
CASSYSGTSSYEQYF,TGTGCCAGCAGTTACTCCGGGACTAGCTCTTACGAGCAGTACTTC,TRBD2,-,TRBV6-5,TRBJ2-7
CSVEDRFVSYNEQFF,TGCAGCGTTGAAGACAGGTTTGTATCCTACAATGAGCAGTTCTTC,-,once,TRBV29-1,TRBJ2-1
CASSREVNTEAFF,TGTGCCAGCTCAAGGGAGGTGAACACTGAAGCTTTCTTT,-,-,TRBV18,TRBJ1-1
CASSWGSSPLHF,TGTGCCAGCAGTTGGGGGAGTTCACCCCTCCACTTT,-,-,TRBV6-2/TRBV6-3,TRBJ1-6
CASPLPGPLPYEQYF,TGTGCCAGCCCCCTTCCCGGGCCTCTACCCTACGAGCAGTACTTC,-,-,TRBV11-3,TRBJ2-7
CAWRNQPQHF,TGTGCCTGGCGCAATCAGCCCCAGCATTTT,-,-,TRBV5-8,TRBJ1-5
CAWSGGTGGEAFF,TGTGCCTGGAGTGGAGGGACAGGGGGTGAAGCTTTCTTT,TRBD1,-,TRBV30,TRBJ1-1
CATSRERDRAQYF,TGTGCCACCAGCAGAGAGAGGGACCGGGCCCAGTACTTC,-,-,TRBV15,TRBJ2-7
CASSFTRGNYGYTF,TGTGCCAGCAGCTTTACCAGGGGGAACTATGGCTACACCTTC,TRBD1,once,TRBV7-2,TRBJ1-2
CASLHGTQAFF,TGTGCCAGCCTCCACGGAACCCAAGCTTTCTTT,-,once,TRBV6-5,TRBJ1-1
CASRGQGGNTIYF,TGTGCCAGCAGGGGACAGGGGGGAAACACCATATATTTT,TRBD1,-,TRBV2,TRBJ1-3
CALSRTGETQYF,TGTGCCCTATCCCGAACGGGGGAGACCCAGTACTTC,-,-,TRBV30,TRBJ2-5
CASSDGHEQYF,TGTGCCAGCAGCGACGGACACGAGCAGTACTTC,-,-,TRBV7-9,TRBJ2-7
CASTPPAGGDYGYTF,TGTGCCAGCACCCCCCCGGCTGGGGGGGACTATGGCTACACCTTC,-,-,TRBV25-1,TRBJ1-2
CASYLGMNTEAFF,TGTGCCAGCTATCTAGGTATGAACACTGAAGCTTTCTTT,-,once,TRBV6-5,TRBJ1-1
CASGLAGVNEQFF,TGTGCCAGCGGACTCGCGGGAGTCAATGAGCAGTTCTTC,TRBD2,-,TRBV6-5,TRBJ2-1
CASSVEGQTGNTIYF,TGTGCCAGCAGTGTTGAGGGACAGACTGGAAACACCATATATTTT,TRBD1,-,TRBV2,TRBJ1-3
CASLSPRTSVLREQYF,TGTGCCAGTCTAAGCCCTAGGACTAGCGTACTACGTGAGCAGTACTTC,-,-,TRBV21-1,TRBJ2-7
CASSPAGNTIYF,TGTGCCAGCAGCCCGGCAGGAAACACCATATATTTT,-,-,TRBV7-9,TRBJ1-3
CACSGQAATEAFF,TGTGCCTGTTCGGGACAAGCGGCGACTGAAGCTTTCTTT,-,once,TRBV30,TRBJ1-1
CASSLEATSGYNEQFF,TGTGCCAGCAGTCTTGAGGCGACTAGCGGTTACAATGAGCAGTTCTTC,TRBD2,-,TRBV5-4,TRBJ2-1
CASRNLAGGTDTQYF,TGTGCCAGCAGGAATCTAGCGGGGGGCACAGATACGCAGTATTTT,TRBD2,once,TRBV28,TRBJ2-3
CASSLAGQFQETQYF,TGTGCCAGCAGCTTAGCGGGACAGTTTCAAGAGACCCAGTACTTC,TRBD1,-,TRBV7-9,TRBJ2-5
CASRARNSYNEQFF,TGTGCCAGCAGGGCCCGAAACTCCTACAATGAGCAGTTCTTC,-,-,TRBV2,TRBJ2-1
CSVGGTGLNQPQHF,TGCAGCGTTGGAGGGACAGGGTTAAATCAGCCCCAGCATTTT,TRBD1,-,TRBV29-1,TRBJ1-5
CASSSQGNTEAFF,TGTGCCAGCAGTTCACAGGGGAACACTGAAGCTTTCTTT,-,-,TRBV27,TRBJ1-1
CASSIDSWDGYTF,TGTGCCAGCAGTATCGACAGTTGGGATGGCTACACCTTC,-,-,TRBV12-3/TRBV12-4,TRBJ1-2
CASSVGRRSPYEQYF,TGTGCCAGCAGCGTAGGGCGCAGGTCCCCCTACGAGCAGTACTTC,-,-,TRBV13,TRBJ2-7
CASSIRLATYNEQFF,TGTGCCAGTAGTATAAGACTAGCGACTTACAATGAGCAGTTCTTC,TRBD2,-,TRBV19,TRBJ2-1
CATIPDKSSYNEQFF,TGTGCCACCATCCCAGACAAGAGCTCCTACAATGAGCAGTTCTTC,-,-,TRBV15,TRBJ2-1
CASSDIVHGIYEQYF,TGTGCCAGCAGTGACATCGTACACGGCATCTACGAGCAGTACTTC,-,-,TRBV2,TRBJ2-7
CASSEALLGENQPQHF,TGTGCCAGCAGTGAAGCGCTTCTGGGAGAAAATCAGCCCCAGCATTTT,-,once,TRBV6-1,TRBJ1-5
CASSRLLAGGPGELFF,TGTGCCAGCAGCCGCCTACTAGCGGGAGGGCCCGGGGAGCTGTTTTTT,TRBD2,-,TRBV3-1/TRBV3-2,TRBJ2-2
CASSLQGADGYTF,TGTGCCAGCAGTTTGCAGGGGGCGGATGGCTACACCTTC,TRBD1,-,TRBV5-4,TRBJ1-2
CASSDPSSGRRSSYNEQFF,TGTGCCAGCAGCGACCCTTCGAGCGGGAGGCGCAGCTCCTACAATGAGCAGTTCTTC,TRBD2,once,TRBV9,TRBJ2-1
CAWLDPGINEKLFF,TGTGCCTGGCTTGACCCCGGAATTAATGAAAAACTGTTTTTT,-,-,TRBV30,TRBJ1-4
CASSRTSGAYNEQFF,TGTGCCAGCAGCAGGACTAGCGGGGCCTACAATGAGCAGTTCTTC,TRBD2,once,TRBV5-4,TRBJ2-1
CASSWSRSSGNTIYF,TGTGCCAGCAGTTGGAGCAGGAGCTCTGGAAACACCATATATTTT,-,-,TRBV6-2/TRBV6-3,TRBJ1-3
CASSYDGLNTEAFF,TGTGCCAGCAGTTACGACGGATTGAACACTGAAGCTTTCTTT,-,-,TRBV6-5,TRBJ1-1
CASSQSGTQYF,TGCGCCAGCAGCCAAAGCGGAACGCAGTACTTC,-,-,TRBV4-3,TRBJ2-7
CASSVLSGSTYEQYF,TGTGCCAGCAGCGTCCTGAGCGGGAGTACCTACGAGCAGTACTTC,TRBD2,-,TRBV11-2,TRBJ2-7
CASSFGPTGPYEQYF,TGTGCCAGCAGCTTCGGACCGACAGGGCCCTACGAGCAGTACTTC,TRBD1,-,TRBV9,TRBJ2-7